These 30 T cell receptor beta chains came from one sample sequenced in a study of molecular identifiers for immune sequencing clone quantification. Each CDR3 protein is one row after TCRdb ran MiXCR on the PCR reads. The sample contains about 500,000 distinct CDR3 sequences, approximately 25% of which appear only once. The sample was naive CD8+ T cells from blood, with Jurkat cell RNA spiked in. Subset meaning: FACS-sorted CD8+CD4-CCR7+CD45RA+ naive T cells. These receptors were taken from a human donor in good health. Some libraries in this study had Jurkat cell RNA spiked in.

The gene calls are TRBV4-3 and TRBJ1-2; no firm D call. V was clipped by 0 bases and J by 8 bases, with 19 bases between them. The CDR3 totals 16 residues. Per the germline V gene, CDR1 is LGHNA and CDR2 is YSLEER. The CDR3 loop reads CASSQEIAGSSIGYTF. CDR3 DNA sequence: TGCGCCAGCAGCCAAGAGATTGCGGGCTCCTCAATCGGCTACACCTTC.

A few counts support this clonotype. This rearrangement joins TRBV6-2 or TRBV6-3 to TRBJ2-3, with a tentative D call TRBD2 (5 bases). V was trimmed by 2 bases and J by 4 bases, leaving 16 bases between them. The CDR3 is made up of 16 amino acids. Per the germline V gene, CDR1 is MNHEY and CDR2 is SVGEGT. The CDR3 sequence: CASSYGPSSPADTQYF. The CDR3 DNA reads TGTGCCAGCAGTTACGGCCCTAGCTCCCCGGCAGATACGCAGTATTTT.

The table lists this clonotype with many counts. V gene TRBV30 combines with J gene TRBJ2-3; D possibly corresponds to TRBD1 (6 bases). CDR3 size: 14 residues. CDR1 GTSNPN and CDR2 SVGIG come from the germline V gene (reference sequence). V was trimmed by 4 bases and J by 5 bases, leaving 16 bases between them. The DNA for the CDR3 is TGTGCCTGGAATAGGGGACAAGGTGTAGATACGCAGTATTTT. This translates into CAWNRGQGVDTQYF.

The chain carries TRBV27 and TRBJ2-3; 11 nucleotides line up with TRBD1. Trimming removed 8 bases from V and 2 bases from J; junction bases left unmatched: 12. Germline lookup yields CDR1 MNHEY and CDR2 SMNVEV (reference sequence). CDR3 length: 17 residues. The chain's CDR3 is CASGLIRTGGSTDTQYF. The CDR3 region has the DNA TGTGCCAGCGGCCTCATCCGGACAGGGGGCTCCACAGATACGCAGTATTTT.

Comment on this clonotype: No conserved phenylalanine or tryptophan is present at the end of the CDR3, so a read error is the likely explanation. The genes are TRBV28 and TRBJ2-5; the match to TRBD2 covers 11 bases. Germline V lookup: CDR1 MDHEN, CDR2 SYDVKM. The trim removed 6 bases at V and 5 bases at J, leaving 14 bases unmatched. The CDR3 loop spans 17 amino acids. The CDR3 region is CASSPGGLAGGYETQYY. The CDR3 DNA follows: TGTGCCAGCAGCCCAGGAGGGCTAGCGGGAGGTTATGAGACCCAGTACTAC.

This chain uses TRBV3-1 with TRBJ2-1, with D possibly TRBD1 on 6 matching bases. Trimming took off 3 bases at V and 0 bases at J, with 15 bases between the two ends. Germline loops: CDR1 LGHDT, CDR2 YNNKEL (reference sequence). The CDR3 runs to 17 residues. The CDR3 protein is CASSHPRDNHSYNEQFF. The CDR3 nucleotides read TGTGCCAGCAGCCATCCCCGGGACAACCACTCCTACAATGAGCAGTTCTTC.

This clonotype was detected ten times or more. The rearrangement links TRBV28 to TRBJ1-1; D is ambiguous. Trimming stripped 4 bases from V and 4 bases from J, with 10 bases between. Looked up from germline, CDR1 is MDHEN and CDR2 is SYDVKM. The CDR3 covers 13 residues. The CDR3 protein is CASSWRTGTEAFF. DNA of the CDR3: TGTGCCAGCAGTTGGAGGACGGGCACTGAAGCTTTCTTT.

This clonotype was found many times. The chain carries TRBV28 and TRBJ2-5; tentative D call: TRBD2 (5 bases). The CDR3 is made up of 13 amino acids. Germline CDR1 is MDHEN and CDR2 is SYDVKM. Trimming took off 2 bases at V and 12 bases at J, with 16 bases between the two ends. The CDR3 is CASSLGGLTPEYF. The CDR3 nucleotides read TGTGCCAGCAGTTTAGGCGGACTGACACCGGAGTACTTC.

The chain links TRBV19 to TRBJ2-1, with D possibly being TRBD2 (6 bases). Germline CDR1 is LNHDA and CDR2 is SQIVND (reference sequence). V was trimmed by 5 bases and J by 1 base, leaving 18 bases between them. The CDR3 has 17 amino acids. The CDR3 DNA sequence: TGTGCCAGTAGTCCCGCAGGCGGGGAGCGGTCCTACAATGAGCAGTTCTTC. Translated: CASSPAGGERSYNEQFF.

The table lists this clonotype with a few counts. The gene calls are TRBV7-9 and TRBJ2-7; D is unresolved. The CDR3 is 14 residues long. V was pared by 7 bases and J by 2 bases, with 15 bases between. Germline V gene lookup returns CDR1 SEHNR and CDR2 FQNEAQ (reference sequence). The CDR3 here is CASTGDSNTYEQYF. CDR3 DNA sequence: TGTGCCAGCACCGGAGACTCAAATACCTACGAGCAGTACTTC.

The chain is built from TRBV11-2 and TRBJ2-5, with 8 bases lining up with TRBD2. Germline V gives CDR1 SGHAT, CDR2 FQNNGV. The V gene end was trimmed by 5 bases and the J gene end by 7 bases; junction bases not matched to a gene: 15. This CDR3 region has 16 residues. Written as DNA, the CDR3 is TGTGCCAGCAGCCCGGGGGGGCAGCCCTTCGCAGCGACCCAGTACTTC. Its protein product is CASSPGGQPFAATQYF. The full variable domain, completed using reference TRBV11-2 and TRBJ2-5, is EAGVAQSPRYKIIEKRQSVAFWCNPISGHATLYWYQQILGQGPKLLIQFQNNGVVDDSQLPKDRFSAERLKGVDSTLKIQPAKLEDSAVYLCASSPGGQPFAATQYFGPGTRLLVL.

This clonotype was found a few times. This chain joins TRBV28 and TRBJ2-7; D is ambiguous. This CDR3 region has 15 residues. V dropped 1 base and J dropped 2 bases, with 12 bases sitting between them. From germline, CDR1 is MDHEN and CDR2 SYDVKM. In DNA, the CDR3 is TGTGCCAGCAGTTTATCCCCAGGACCCACCTACGAGCAGTACTTC. It is translated as CASSLSPGPTYEQYF.

This clonotype was observed many times. This chain connects TRBV5-4 to TRBJ2-7, with 9 bases fitting TRBD1. V lost 3 bases and J lost 0; bases outside the gene matches: 7. Germline V gene lookup returns CDR1 SGHNT and CDR2 YYREEE (reference sequence). The CDR3 is 16 residues long. The CDR3 reads CASSSTDRGSSYEQYF. CDR3 coding DNA: TGTGCCAGCAGCTCTACGGACAGGGGAAGCTCCTACGAGCAGTACTTC.

V gene TRBV6-2 or TRBV6-3 combines with J gene TRBJ2-3, with D maybe TRBD1 (5 bases). Judging by the DNA end, TRBJ1-5 fits better; the J call may be wrong. This CDR3 spans 15 amino acids. The V gene's germline CDR1 is MNHEY and CDR2 SVGEGT. This CDR3 is CASTSFLGEADTQHF. In DNA form, the CDR3 reads TGTGCCAGCACCAGCTTTTTGGGGGAGGCAGATACGCAGCATTTT.

This clonotype has a single count. A much bigger clone sits one base away, suggesting this may be a read error. This chain uses TRBV14 with TRBJ2-4; D is possibly TRBD2 (5 bases). CDR1 and CDR2 (germline): SGHDN, FVKESK. CDR3 length: 19 residues. The CDR3 DNA reads as TGTGCCAACAGCCAGACTGTGAGGGCCCCAGAGGCGTCCAAAAACATTCAGTACTTC. Its translation is CANSQTVRAPEASKNIQYF. Filled out from reference TRBV14 and TRBJ2-4, the complete variable domain reads EAGVTQFPSHSVIEKGQTVTLRCDPISGHDNLYWYRRVMGKEIKFLLHFVKESKQDESGMPNNRFLAERTGGTYSTLKVQPAELEDSGVYFCANSQTVRAPEASKNIQYFGAGTRLSVL.

V gene TRBV20-1 combines with J gene TRBJ2-7; tentatively, D is TRBD1 (6 bases). Germline CDR1 DFQATT, CDR2 SNEGSKA (reference sequence). This CDR3 is built from 16 residues. V was clipped by 6 bases and J by 8 bases, with 29 bases between them. CDR3 nucleotide sequence: TGCAGTGCCACGATCTTGGGGGCTACCTACGAAGGCAAGCAGTACTTC. Its protein is CSATILGATYEGKQYF.

This chain joins TRBV12-3 or TRBV12-4 and TRBJ1-3; D not resolved. Deletions cut 0 bases from V and 6 bases from J, with 6 bases between. This CDR3 comprises 13 residues. The CDR3 region is CASSLATVNTIYF. CDR3 nucleotides: TGTGCCAGCAGTTTAGCTACGGTAAACACCATATATTTT.

The chain joins TRBV7-9 to TRBJ2-7, with TRBD2 as a possible D gene (6 bases). From germline, CDR1 is SEHNR and CDR2 FQNEAQ (reference sequence). Trimming cost V 5 bases and J 7 bases, with 15 bases left between them. CDR3 length equals 13 residues. The CDR3 spells CASSQLLRGEQYF. The CDR3 region has the DNA TGTGCCAGCAGCCAACTTCTCCGGGGGGAGCAGTACTTC.

In its sample, this clonotype was seen a few times. The rearrangement links TRBV6-2 or TRBV6-3 to TRBJ2-7, with 7 bases fitting TRBD2. V trimming: 2 bases; J trimming: 5 bases; junction bases outside the gene matches: 6. This CDR3 has 14 amino acids. CDR1 and CDR2 from the germline V gene are MNHEY and SVGEGT. The DNA of the CDR3 is TGTGCCAGCAGTTACGGCGCGGGAGCAGACGAGCAGTACTTC. Encoded protein: CASSYGAGADEQYF.

As concerns this clonotype: This may stem from a read error, because a much larger clone lies one nucleotide away. V and J are TRBV12-3 or TRBV12-4 and TRBJ2-3; tentative D call: TRBD1 (7 bases). V was trimmed by 6 bases and J by 1 base, leaving 14 bases between them. There are 15 residues in the CDR3. The CDR3 sequence is CASRAGQRRTDTQYF. The CDR3 DNA reads TGTGCCAGCAGGGCGGGACAGAGACGCACAGATACGCAGTATTTT.

The rearrangement uses TRBV4-1 and TRBJ2-3, with 8 nucleotides matching TRBD2. The CDR3 has 18 amino acids. Germline V gene lookup returns CDR1 MGHRA and CDR2 YSYEKL. The J segment lost 0 bases and the V segment lost 1 base, leaving 9 bases of the junction unmatched. CDR3 bases: TGCGCCAGCAGCCAAGTGGCTGGCGGGGGGATTAGCACAGATACGCAGTATTTT. The encoded protein is CASSQVAGGGISTDTQYF.

This sequence joins TRBV13 and TRBJ2-7; D gene unclear. Germline V gives CDR1 PRHDT, CDR2 FYEKMQ (reference sequence). V dropped 4 bases and J dropped 5 bases, with 12 bases sitting between them. The length of the CDR3 is 13 residues. CDR3 in amino acids: CASSSESKDEQYF. In nucleotides, the CDR3 is TGTGCCAGCAGCTCCGAAAGCAAAGACGAGCAGTACTTC.

The count of this clonotype is one. A much larger clone lies one base from this, so it may be a read error. This sequence joins TRBV20-1 and TRBJ2-5; D possibly uses TRBD1 or TRBD2 (6 bases each). The CDR3 has 15 residues. Germline CDR1 reads DFQATT; CDR2 reads SNEGSKA (reference sequence). Trimming left V 0 bases short and J 3 bases short, with 14 bases between. The CDR3 DNA follows: TGCAGTGCTAGAGACTCCCGGGGGCTGAAAGAGACCCAGTACTTC. Protein product: CSARDSRGLKETQYF.

With regard to this clonotype: A much larger clonotype is one base distant, so this may be a read error. Given the absence of the conserved phenylalanine or tryptophan at the CDR3 end, a read error is likely. V is TRBV28 and J is TRBJ2-3; TRBD2 matches at 7 bases. The CDR3 spans 12 residues. The ends lost 11 bases at V and 4 bases at J; junction bases unmatched: 6. Germline V lookup: CDR1 MDHEN, CDR2 SYDVKM. The CDR3 spells CALGGSADTQYS. The DNA of the CDR3 is TGTGCCTTGGGCGGGAGTGCAGATACGCAGTATTCT.

V is TRBV4-3 and J is TRBJ1-2; 11 positions agree with TRBD1. Unmatched junction bases numbered 7, after V lost 3 bases and J lost 4 bases. CDR3 length: 16 amino acids. Germline assignment: CDR1 LGHNA and CDR2 YSLEER. CDR3 coding DNA: TGCGCCAGCAGCCAGGCTGGACAGGGGGCCGCCTATGGCTACACCTTC. The encoded protein is CASSQAGQGAAYGYTF.

V and J are TRBV5-6 and TRBJ2-7, with 9 bases fitting TRBD1. Per the germline V gene, CDR1 is SGHDT and CDR2 is YYEEEE. The CDR3 is 15 amino acids. The J segment lost 3 bases and the V segment lost 1 base, leaving 5 bases of the junction unmatched. In DNA, the CDR3 is TGTGCCAGCAGCTTGTTGGGACAGGGACACTACGAGCAGTACTTC. It translates to CASSLLGQGHYEQYF.

As concerns this clonotype: The missing conserved phenylalanine or tryptophan at the end of this CDR3 makes a read error likely. The V and J genes are TRBV19 and TRBJ1-6; 8 positions match TRBD1. Germline CDR1 is LNHDA and CDR2 is SQIVND (reference sequence). This CDR3 has 15 amino acids. J lost 8 bases, V lost 5 bases, and 8 bases had no gene match. Here the CDR3 reads CASSARQGYDSPLHL. The CDR3 nucleotides are TGTGCCAGTAGTGCCCGACAGGGGTACGATTCACCCCTCCACCTT.

The V and J genes are TRBV12-3 or TRBV12-4 and TRBJ1-4, with 7 nucleotides matching TRBD1. The CDR3 has 16 residues. V was pared by 7 bases and J by 4 bases, with 12 bases of the junction left unmatched. The DNA for the CDR3 is TGTGCCAGCACCAATGACAGGGAATTTGGTAATGAAAAACTGTTTTTT. Translation: CASTNDREFGNEKLFF.

CDR3 loop: CASSLVGGTYEKLFF. The DNA of the CDR3 is TGTGCCAGCAGCTTGGTGGGTGGCACGTATGAAAAACTGTTTTTT. The V gene is TRBV5-6, the J gene TRBJ1-4; D is undetermined. Trimming took 0 bases from V and 6 from J, leaving 12 bases between them. Germline loops: CDR1 SGHDT, CDR2 YYEEEE. This CDR3 has 15 residues.

This clonotype was recorded many times. The V call is TRBV13, the J call TRBJ2-3; 7 nucleotides agree with TRBD1. The junction had 16 bases not matched to a gene; V was cut back by 4 bases and J by 0 bases. The CDR3 is 19 residues long. From germline, CDR1 is PRHDT and CDR2 FYEKMQ (reference sequence). The CDR3 sequence is CASSSAMRQGPLSTDTQYF. CDR3 sequence (DNA): TGTGCCAGCAGCTCCGCCATGCGACAGGGACCCCTTAGCACAGATACGCAGTATTTT.